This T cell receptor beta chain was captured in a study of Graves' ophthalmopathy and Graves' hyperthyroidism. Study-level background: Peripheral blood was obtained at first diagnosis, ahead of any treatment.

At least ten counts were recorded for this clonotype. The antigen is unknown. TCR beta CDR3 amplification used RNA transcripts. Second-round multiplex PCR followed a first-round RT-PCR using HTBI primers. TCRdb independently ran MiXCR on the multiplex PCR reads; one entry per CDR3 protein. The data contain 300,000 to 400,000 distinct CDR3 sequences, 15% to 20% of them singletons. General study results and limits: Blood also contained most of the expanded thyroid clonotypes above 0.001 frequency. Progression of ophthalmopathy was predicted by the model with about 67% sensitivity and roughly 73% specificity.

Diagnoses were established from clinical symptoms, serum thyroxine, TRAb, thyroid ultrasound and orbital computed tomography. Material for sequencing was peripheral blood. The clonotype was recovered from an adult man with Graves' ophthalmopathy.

The CDR3 region has the DNA TGTGCCAGCAGTTTTCAAGTCAGCGGGAGAAGCAATGAGCAGTTCTTC. This translates into CASSFQVSGRSNEQFF. The V and J genes are TRBV12-3 or TRBV12-4 and TRBJ2-1, with TRBD2 identical over 8 bases. This CDR3 is 16 amino acids long. V dropped 3 bases and J dropped 6; count of bases not matched to a gene: 10.